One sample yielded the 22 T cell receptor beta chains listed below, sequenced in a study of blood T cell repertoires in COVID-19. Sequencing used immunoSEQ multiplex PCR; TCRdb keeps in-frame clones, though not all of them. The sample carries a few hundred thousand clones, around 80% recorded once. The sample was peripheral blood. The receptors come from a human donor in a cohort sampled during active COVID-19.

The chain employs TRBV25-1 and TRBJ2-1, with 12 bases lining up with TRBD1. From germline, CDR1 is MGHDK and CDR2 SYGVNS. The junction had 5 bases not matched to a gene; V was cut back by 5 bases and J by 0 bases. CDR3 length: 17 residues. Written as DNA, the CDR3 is TGTGCCAGCAGTAGGGGGACAGGGGGCAGCTCCTACAATGAGCAGTTCTTC. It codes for CASSRGTGGSSYNEQFF.

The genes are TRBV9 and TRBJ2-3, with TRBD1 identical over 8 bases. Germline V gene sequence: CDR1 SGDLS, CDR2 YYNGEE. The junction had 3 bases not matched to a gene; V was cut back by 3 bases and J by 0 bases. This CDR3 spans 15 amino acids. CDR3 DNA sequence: TGTGCCAGCAGCGATCGGACAGGGAGCACAGATACGCAGTATTTT. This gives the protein CASSDRTGSTDTQYF.

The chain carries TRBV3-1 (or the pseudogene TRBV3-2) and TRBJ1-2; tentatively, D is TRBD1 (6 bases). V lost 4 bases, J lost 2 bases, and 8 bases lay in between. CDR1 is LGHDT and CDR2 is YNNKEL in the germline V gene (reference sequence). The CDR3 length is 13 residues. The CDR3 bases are TGTGCCAGCAGCCCCGGACAGAACTATGGCTACACCTTC. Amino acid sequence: CASSPGQNYGYTF.

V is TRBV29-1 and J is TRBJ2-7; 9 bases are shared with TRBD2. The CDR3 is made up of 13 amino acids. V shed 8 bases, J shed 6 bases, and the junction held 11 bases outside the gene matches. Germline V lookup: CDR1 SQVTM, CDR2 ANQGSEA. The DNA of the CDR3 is TGCAGCATTAGCGGGACTAGCCTGTTCGAGCAGTACTTC. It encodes CSISGTSLFEQYF.

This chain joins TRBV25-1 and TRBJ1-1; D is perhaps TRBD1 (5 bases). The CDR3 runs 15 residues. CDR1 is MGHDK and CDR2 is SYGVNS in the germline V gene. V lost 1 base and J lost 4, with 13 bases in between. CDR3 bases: TGTGCCAGCAGTGAATTTGGGGCCCCCTCCACTGAAGCTTTCTTT. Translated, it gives CASSEFGAPSTEAFF.

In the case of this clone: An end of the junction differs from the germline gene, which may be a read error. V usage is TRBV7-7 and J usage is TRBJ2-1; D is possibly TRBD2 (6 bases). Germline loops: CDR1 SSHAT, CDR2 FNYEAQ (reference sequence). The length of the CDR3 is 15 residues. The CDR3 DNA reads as TGTGCTAGCAGCCCCGAGCGACTAGTCTATAATGAGCAGTTCTTC. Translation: CASSPERLVYNEQFF.

Here the CDR3 DNA reads TGTGCCAGCAGCGTATCCCGGACAGGGCCCTCTGGGGCCAACGTCCTGACTTTC. It codes for CASSVSRTGPSGANVLTF. This chain joins TRBV7-2 and TRBJ2-6; the match to TRBD1 covers 8 bases. The ends lost 5 bases at V and 0 bases at J; junction bases unmatched: 9. Germline V gives CDR1 SGHTA, CDR2 FQGNSA. The length of the CDR3 is 18 residues.

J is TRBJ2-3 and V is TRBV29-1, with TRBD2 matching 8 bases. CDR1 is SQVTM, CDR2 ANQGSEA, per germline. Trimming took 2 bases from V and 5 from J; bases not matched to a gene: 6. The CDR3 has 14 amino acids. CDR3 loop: CSVEPTGGRDTQYF. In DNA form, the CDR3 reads TGCAGCGTTGAACCAACGGGAGGGCGAGATACGCAGTATTTT.

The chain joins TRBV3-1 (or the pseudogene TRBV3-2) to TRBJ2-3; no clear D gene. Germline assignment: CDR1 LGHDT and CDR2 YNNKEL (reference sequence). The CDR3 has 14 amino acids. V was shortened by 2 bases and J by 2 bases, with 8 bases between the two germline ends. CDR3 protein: CASSQSIVTDTQYF. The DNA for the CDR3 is TGTGCCAGCAGCCAATCGATAGTCACAGATACGCAGTATTTT.

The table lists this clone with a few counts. The CDR3: CASSLTGALSGANVLTF. CDR3 DNA: TGTGCCAGCAGCCTGACAGGGGCTCTCTCTGGGGCCAACGTCCTGACTTTC. The chain uses TRBV7-9 and TRBJ2-6, with 8 bases aligning to TRBD1. The V segment lost 5 bases and the J segment 0 bases; nucleotides outside the gene matches: 6. CDR3 length equals 17 residues. Germline V gene sequence: CDR1 SEHNR, CDR2 FQNEAQ (reference sequence).

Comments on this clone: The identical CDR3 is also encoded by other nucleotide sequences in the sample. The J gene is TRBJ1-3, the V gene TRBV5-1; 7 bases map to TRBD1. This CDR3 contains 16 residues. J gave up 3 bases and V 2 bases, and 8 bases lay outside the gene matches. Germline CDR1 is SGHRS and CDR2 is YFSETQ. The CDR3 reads CASSLTTGSSGNTIYF. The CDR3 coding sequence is TGCGCCAGCAGCTTAACGACAGGGTCGAGTGGAAACACCATATATTTT.

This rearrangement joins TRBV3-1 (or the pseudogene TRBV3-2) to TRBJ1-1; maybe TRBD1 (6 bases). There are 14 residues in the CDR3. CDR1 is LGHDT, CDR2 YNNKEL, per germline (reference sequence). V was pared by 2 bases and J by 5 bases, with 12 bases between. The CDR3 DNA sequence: TGTGCCAGCAGCCAACAGGGGCCAAGGACTGAAGCTTTCTTT. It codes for CASSQQGPRTEAFF.

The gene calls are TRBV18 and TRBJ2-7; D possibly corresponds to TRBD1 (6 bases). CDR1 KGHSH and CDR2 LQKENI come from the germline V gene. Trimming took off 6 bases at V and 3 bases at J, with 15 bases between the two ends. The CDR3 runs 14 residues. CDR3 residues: CASSPTGSNYEQYF. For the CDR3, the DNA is TGTGCCAGCTCTCCGACAGGCTCTAACTACGAGCAGTACTTC.

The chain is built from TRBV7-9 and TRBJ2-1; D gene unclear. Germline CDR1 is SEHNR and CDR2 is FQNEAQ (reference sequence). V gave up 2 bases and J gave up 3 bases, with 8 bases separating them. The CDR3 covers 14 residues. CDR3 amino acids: CASSLRVVYNEQFF. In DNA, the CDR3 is TGTGCCAGCAGCTTACGTGTTGTCTACAATGAGCAGTTCTTC.

CDR3 region: CASSQGTSGRWYEQYF. The DNA for the CDR3 is TGTGCCAGCAGCCAGGGGACTAGCGGGAGATGGTACGAGCAGTACTTC. The genes are TRBV3-1 (or the pseudogene TRBV3-2) and TRBJ2-7, with TRBD2 identical over 14 bases. Germline V gives CDR1 LGHDT, CDR2 YNNKEL (reference sequence). The V segment lost 3 bases and the J segment 4 bases; nucleotides outside the gene matches: 5. The CDR3 runs to 16 residues.

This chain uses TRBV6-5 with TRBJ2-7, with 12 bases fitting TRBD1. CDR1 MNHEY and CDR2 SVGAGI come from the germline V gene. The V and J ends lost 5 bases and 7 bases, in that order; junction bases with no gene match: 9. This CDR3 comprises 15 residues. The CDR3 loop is CASSLRDRGRGEQYF. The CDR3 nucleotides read TGTGCCAGCAGTCTCCGGGACAGGGGGCGGGGGGAGCAGTACTTC.

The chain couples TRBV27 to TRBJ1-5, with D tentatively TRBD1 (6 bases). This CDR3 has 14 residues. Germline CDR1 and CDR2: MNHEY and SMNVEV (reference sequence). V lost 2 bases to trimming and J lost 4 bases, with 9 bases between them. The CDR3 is CASSLQGSNQPQHF. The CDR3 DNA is TGTGCCAGCAGTTTACAGGGGAGTAATCAGCCCCAGCATTTT.

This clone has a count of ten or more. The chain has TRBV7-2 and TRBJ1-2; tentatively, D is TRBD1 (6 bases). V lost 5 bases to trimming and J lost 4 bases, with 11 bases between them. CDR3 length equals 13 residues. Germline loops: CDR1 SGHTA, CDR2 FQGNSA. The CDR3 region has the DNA TGTGCCAGCAGCGTCAGGGGAAGCTATGGCTACACCTTC. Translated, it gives CASSVRGSYGYTF.

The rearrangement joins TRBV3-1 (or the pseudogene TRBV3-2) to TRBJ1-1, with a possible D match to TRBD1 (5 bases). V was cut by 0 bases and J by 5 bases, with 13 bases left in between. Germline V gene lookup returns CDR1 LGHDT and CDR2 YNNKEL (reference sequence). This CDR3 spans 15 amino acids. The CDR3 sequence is CASSQDYWGRTEAFF. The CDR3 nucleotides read TGTGCCAGCAGCCAAGATTATTGGGGGAGGACTGAAGCTTTCTTT.

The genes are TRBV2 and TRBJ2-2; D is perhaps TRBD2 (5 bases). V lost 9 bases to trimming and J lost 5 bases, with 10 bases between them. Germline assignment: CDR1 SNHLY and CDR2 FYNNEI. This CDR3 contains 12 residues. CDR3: CARTTGTGELFF. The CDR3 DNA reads TGTGCCAGGACCACGGGAACCGGGGAGCTGTTTTTT.

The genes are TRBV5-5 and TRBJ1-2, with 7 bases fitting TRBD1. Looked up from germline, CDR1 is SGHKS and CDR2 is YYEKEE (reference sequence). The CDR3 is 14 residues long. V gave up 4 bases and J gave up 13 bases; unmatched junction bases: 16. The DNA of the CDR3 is TGTGCCAGCAGCCCTCCCGGGACAGCGCTGCTGGGCACCTTC. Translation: CASSPPGTALLGTF.

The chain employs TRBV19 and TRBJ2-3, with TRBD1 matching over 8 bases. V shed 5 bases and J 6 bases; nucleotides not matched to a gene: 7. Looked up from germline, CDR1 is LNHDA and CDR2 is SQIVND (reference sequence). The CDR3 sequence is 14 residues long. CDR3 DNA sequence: TGTGCCAGTAGTGCACAGGGGGTCGGGGATACGCAGTATTTT. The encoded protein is CASSAQGVGDTQYF.